The 8 T cell receptor beta chains below come from one sample, sequenced in a study of blood T cell repertoires in COVID-19. The protocol was immunoSEQ multiplex PCR, while the TCRdb copy is restricted to in-frame clones and leaves out a portion. This table holds tens of thousands of clones, about nine tenths found once. Sequencing was performed on peripheral blood. Source of these receptors: a man between 65 and 85 years old with active or convalescent COVID-19.

The chain's CDR3 is CASSERGFNNSPLHF. The CDR3 region has the DNA TGTGCCAGCAGTGAACGGGGATTCAATAATTCACCCCTCCACTTT. The chain couples TRBV2 to TRBJ1-6; no reliable D call. The CDR3 is made up of 15 amino acids. The V gene lost 2 bases and the J gene lost 5 bases, with 10 bases spanning the gap. Germline CDR1 is SNHLY and CDR2 is FYNNEI.

J is TRBJ2-1 and V is TRBV9, with D possibly TRBD2 on 5 matching bases. The V end lost 0 bases, the J end lost 9 bases, and 7 bases lay between the germline ends. The CDR3 has 12 residues. Germline V gene data show CDR1 as SGDLS and CDR2 as YYNGEE. The CDR3 is CASSVVATEQFF. The CDR3 coding sequence is TGTGCCAGCAGCGTAGTAGCGACTGAGCAGTTCTTC.

The chain links TRBV9 to TRBJ1-6, with 10 bases lining up with TRBD1. Germline V lookup: CDR1 SGDLS, CDR2 YYNGEE. The CDR3 contains 15 residues. The V and J ends lost 3 bases and 11 bases, in that order; junction bases with no gene match: 8. CDR3: CASSETGGARTPLHF. In DNA, the CDR3 is TGTGCCAGCAGCGAGACAGGGGGCGCTAGGACACCCCTCCACTTT.

The gene calls are TRBV27 and TRBJ2-1; 14 bases line up with TRBD2. The germline gives CDR1 MNHEY, CDR2 SMNVEV (reference sequence). V gave up 8 bases and J gave up 10 bases; unmatched junction bases: 13. This CDR3 region has 16 residues. DNA for the CDR3: TGTGCCAGCCAACAACAAACCGGGACTAGCGGGGGCGAGCAGTTCTTC. Translated: CASQQQTGTSGGEQFF.

The table lists this clone with a few counts. The chain joins TRBV7-2 to TRBJ2-7; D remains unclear. The CDR3 covers 13 residues. The V end was cut by 3 bases, the J end by 3 bases, with 9 bases between. Germline-derived CDR1 and CDR2 are SGHTA and FQGNSA. The CDR3 loop reads CASSFAVFYEQYF. As DNA, the CDR3 is TGTGCCAGCAGCTTCGCGGTTTTCTACGAGCAGTACTTC.

The gene calls are TRBV6-1 and TRBJ1-1, with D possibly TRBD1 on 6 matching bases. The CDR3 length is 14 residues. V lost 3 bases and J lost 4, with 12 bases in between. Germline V lookup: CDR1 MNHNS, CDR2 SASEGT. CDR3 coding DNA: TGTGCCAGCAGTGAGTGGGGGCTGGGCACTGAAGCTTTCTTT. Translated, it gives CASSEWGLGTEAFF.

This clone was seen a single time. The V call is TRBV19, the J call TRBJ1-5; maybe TRBD1 (5 bases). Trimming took 5 bases from V and 3 from J, leaving 14 bases between them. The CDR3 is made up of 15 amino acids. Germline CDR1 LNHDA, CDR2 SQIVND (reference sequence). The CDR3 DNA sequence: TGTGCCAGTAGTCCCGGACACGGAGACAATCAGCCCCAGCATTTT. Its protein is CASSPGHGDNQPQHF.

This chain uses TRBV30 with TRBJ2-7; TRBD2 agrees at 14 bases. The ends lost 2 bases at V and 6 bases at J; junction bases unmatched: 6. Germline V lookup: CDR1 GTSNPN, CDR2 SVGIG (reference sequence). The CDR3 totals 15 residues. CDR3 loop: CAWSYLGTSGSEQYF. CDR3 nucleotides: TGTGCCTGGAGTTACCTCGGGACTAGCGGGAGCGAGCAGTACTTC. The whole variable domain, remainder taken from reference TRBV30 and TRBJ2-7, is SQTIHQWPATLVQPVGSPLSLECTVEGTSNPNLYWYRQAAGRGLQLLFYSVGIGQISSEVPQNLSASRPQDRQFILSSKKLLLSDSGFYLCAWSYLGTSGSEQYFGPGTRLTVT.